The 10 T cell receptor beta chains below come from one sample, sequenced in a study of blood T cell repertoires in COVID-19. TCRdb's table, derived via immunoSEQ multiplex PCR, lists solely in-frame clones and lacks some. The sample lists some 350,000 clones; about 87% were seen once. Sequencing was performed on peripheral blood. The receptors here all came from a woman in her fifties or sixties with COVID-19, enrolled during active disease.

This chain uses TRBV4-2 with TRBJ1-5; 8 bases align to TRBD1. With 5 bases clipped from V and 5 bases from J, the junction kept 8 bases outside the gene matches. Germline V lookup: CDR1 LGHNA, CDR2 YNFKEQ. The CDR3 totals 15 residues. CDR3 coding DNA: TGTGCCAGCAGCGTCCGACAGGGGTTCGATCAGCCCCAGCATTTT. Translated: CASSVRQGFDQPQHF.

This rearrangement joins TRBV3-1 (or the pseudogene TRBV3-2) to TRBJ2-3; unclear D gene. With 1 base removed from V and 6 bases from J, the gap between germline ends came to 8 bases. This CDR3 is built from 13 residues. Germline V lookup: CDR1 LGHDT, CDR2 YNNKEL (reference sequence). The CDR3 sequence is CASSQGPGDTQYF. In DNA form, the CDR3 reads TGTGCCAGCAGCCAAGGTCCCGGGGATACGCAGTATTTT.

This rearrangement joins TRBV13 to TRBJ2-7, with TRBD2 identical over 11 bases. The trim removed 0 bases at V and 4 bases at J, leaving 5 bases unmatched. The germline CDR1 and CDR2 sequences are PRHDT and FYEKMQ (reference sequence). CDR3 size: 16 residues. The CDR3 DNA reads TGTGCCAGCAGCTTAGGGACTAGCGGGAATAGTTACGAGCAGTACTTC. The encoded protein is CASSLGTSGNSYEQYF.

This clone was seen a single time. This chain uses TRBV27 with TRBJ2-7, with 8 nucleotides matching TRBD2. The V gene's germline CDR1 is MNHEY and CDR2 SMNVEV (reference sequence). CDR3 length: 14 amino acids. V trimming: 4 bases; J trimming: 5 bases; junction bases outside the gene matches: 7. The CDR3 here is CASSSLRGAHEQYF. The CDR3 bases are TGTGCCAGCAGTTCCTTGCGGGGGGCCCACGAGCAGTACTTC.

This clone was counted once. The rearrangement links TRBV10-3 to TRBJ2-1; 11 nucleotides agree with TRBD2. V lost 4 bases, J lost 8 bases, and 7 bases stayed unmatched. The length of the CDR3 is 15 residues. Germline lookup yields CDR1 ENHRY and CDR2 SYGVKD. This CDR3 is CAISAFTSGRDEQFF. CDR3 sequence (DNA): TGTGCCATCAGTGCATTTACTAGCGGGAGAGATGAGCAGTTCTTC.

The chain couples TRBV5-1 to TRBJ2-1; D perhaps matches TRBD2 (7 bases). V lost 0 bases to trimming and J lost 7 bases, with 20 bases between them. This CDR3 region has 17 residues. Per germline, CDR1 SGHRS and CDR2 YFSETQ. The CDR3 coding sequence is TGCGCCAGCAGCTTGGTCTTTTCGGGGGGCCGAGGTAATGAGCAGTTCTTC. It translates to CASSLVFSGGRGNEQFF.

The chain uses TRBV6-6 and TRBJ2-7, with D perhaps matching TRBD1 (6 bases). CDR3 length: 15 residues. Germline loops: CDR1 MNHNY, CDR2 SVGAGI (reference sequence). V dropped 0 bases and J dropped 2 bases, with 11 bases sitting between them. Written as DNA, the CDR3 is TGTGCCAGCAGTTACTCGGGGACATCAACCTACGAGCAGTACTTC. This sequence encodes CASSYSGTSTYEQYF.

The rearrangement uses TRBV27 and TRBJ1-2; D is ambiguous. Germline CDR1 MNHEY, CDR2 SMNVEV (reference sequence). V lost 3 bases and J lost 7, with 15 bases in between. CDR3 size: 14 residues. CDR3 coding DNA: TGTGCCAGCAGTTTTCTCCGGGTGGGTGGTGGCTACACCTTC. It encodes CASSFLRVGGGYTF.

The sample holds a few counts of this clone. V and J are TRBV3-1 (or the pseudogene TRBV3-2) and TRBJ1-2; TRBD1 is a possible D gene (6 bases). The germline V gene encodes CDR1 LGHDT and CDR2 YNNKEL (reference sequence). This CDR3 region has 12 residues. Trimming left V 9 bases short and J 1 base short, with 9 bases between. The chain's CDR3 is CASQGINYGYTF. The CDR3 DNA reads TGTGCCAGTCAGGGGATTAACTATGGCTACACCTTC.

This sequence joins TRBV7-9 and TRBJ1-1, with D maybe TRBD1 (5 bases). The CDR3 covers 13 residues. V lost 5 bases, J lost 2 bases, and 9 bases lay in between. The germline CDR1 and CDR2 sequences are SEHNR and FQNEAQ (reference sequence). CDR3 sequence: CASSLRTNTEAFF. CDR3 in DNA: TGTGCCAGCAGCCTTCGGACAAACACTGAAGCTTTCTTT.